A selection of T cell receptor beta chains follows, all from one sample in a study of identical twins. Using its own MiXCR run on the 5' RACE reads, TCRdb lists one record per CDR3 protein. The repertoire includes some 570,000 distinct CDR3 sequences, about 22% of them detected once, and approximately 0.52% sits in the top ten. This same sample was also part of a study on yellow fever vaccine responses in identical twins.

Material: CD4+ T cells sorted from blood. These TCRs come from a woman in her late teens or twenties in good health. Each CDR3 is given with its conserved first and last residue. D genes are given only for firm matches. Clone size is not always given. Where it is, it says once, few, many or a class for expanded clones.

clone size	D gene	V gene	J gene	CDR3 protein	CDR3 DNA
few	TRBD2	TRBV20-1	TRBJ2-5	CSATRGAGVETQYF	TGCAGTGCTACTAGAGGGGCGGGGGTAGAGACCCAGTACTTC
.	.	TRBV3-1	TRBJ1-6	CASSQNQGNVNSPLHF	TGTGCCAGCAGCCAGAACCAGGGGAATGTTAATTCACCCCTCCACTTT
.	TRBD2	TRBV4-1	TRBJ2-1	CASSSLSTSGVKDEQFF	TGCGCCAGCAGCTCACTATCGACTAGCGGTGTTAAGGATGAGCAGTTCTTC
once	.	TRBV20-1	TRBJ1-6	CSAGASGLNNSPLHF	TGCAGTGCGGGGGCCTCAGGGTTAAATAATTCACCCCTCCACTTT
.	.	TRBV15	TRBJ1-1	CATSRVWARGTVDTEAFF	TGTGCCACCAGCAGAGTGTGGGCGAGGGGGACGGTGGACACTGAAGCTTTCTTT
.	.	TRBV7-2	TRBJ2-1	CASSSTGSRQFF	TGTGCCAGCAGCTCTACAGGTTCCCGGCAGTTCTTC
.	.	TRBV20-1	TRBJ2-1	CSAGGTSEQFF	TGCAGTGCGGGCGGGACTTCTGAGCAGTTCTTC
.	.	TRBV7-9	TRBJ1-4	CASSLAGVTDEKLFF	TGTGCCAGCAGCTTAGCAGGGGTAACGGATGAAAAACTGTTTTTT
.	.	TRBV5-1	TRBJ2-1	CASSLGGATSYNEQFF	TGCGCCAGCAGCTTGGGGGGGGCCACTTCCTACAATGAGCAGTTCTTC
.	.	TRBV20-1	TRBJ1-6	CSARDQFNSPLHF	TGCAGTGCTAGAGATCAATTTAATTCACCCCTCCACTTT
few	.	TRBV9	TRBJ2-2	CASSVVWGSTGELFF	TGTGCCAGCAGCGTAGTGTGGGGGAGTACCGGGGAGCTGTTTTTT
many	TRBD1	TRBV5-1	TRBJ2-1	CASSPGQGSYNEQFF	TGCGCCAGCAGCCCGGGACAGGGCTCCTACAATGAGCAGTTCTTC
.	TRBD2	TRBV7-3	TRBJ2-2	CASTRERGGELFF	TGTGCCAGCACCCGAGAGCGGGGCGGGGAGCTGTTTTTT
.	.	TRBV6-1	TRBJ2-2	CASRTGVGTGELFF	TGTGCCAGCAGAACGGGAGTCGGGACCGGGGAGCTGTTTTTT
.	.	TRBV12-3/TRBV12-4	TRBJ2-7	CASSLTTGTTYEQYF	TGTGCCAGCAGTTTAACGACAGGAACTACCTACGAGCAGTACTTC
.	TRBD1	TRBV29-1	TRBJ2-4	CSVAVMTGNKNIQYF	TGCAGCGTCGCAGTCATGACAGGGAACAAAAACATTCAGTACTTC
.	.	TRBV6-1	TRBJ2-2	CASSEFHGELFF	TGTGCCAGCAGTGAATTCCACGGGGAGCTGTTTTTT
few	.	TRBV6-5	TRBJ2-1	CASSYGGPNEQFF	TGTGCCAGCAGTTACGGCGGACCCAATGAGCAGTTCTTC
.	.	TRBV5-1	TRBJ2-7	CASSSGATNYEQYF	TGCGCCAGCAGCTCGGGAGCCACAAACTACGAGCAGTACTTC
few	TRBD2	TRBV20-1	TRBJ2-1	CSASVAGGRYNEQFF	TGCAGTGCTAGTGTGGCGGGAGGGCGGTACAATGAGCAGTTCTTC
few	.	TRBV12-3/TRBV12-4	TRBJ2-1	CASSFKIRRHNEQFF	TGTGCCAGCAGTTTTAAAATTCGGAGGCACAATGAGCAGTTCTTC
.	.	TRBV5-1	TRBJ2-2	CASSLLGQNTGELFF	TGCGCCAGCAGCCTATTGGGACAGAACACCGGGGAGCTGTTTTTT